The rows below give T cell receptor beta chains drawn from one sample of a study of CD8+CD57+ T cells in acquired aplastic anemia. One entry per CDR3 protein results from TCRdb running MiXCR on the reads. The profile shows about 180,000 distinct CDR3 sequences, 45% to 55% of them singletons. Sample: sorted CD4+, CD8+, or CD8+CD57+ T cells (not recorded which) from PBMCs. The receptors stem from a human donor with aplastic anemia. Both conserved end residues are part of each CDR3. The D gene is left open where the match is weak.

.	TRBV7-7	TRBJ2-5	CASSLEPSEETQYF
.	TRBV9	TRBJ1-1	CASSARVVSSEAFF
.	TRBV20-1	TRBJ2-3	CSAGRGASTDTQYF
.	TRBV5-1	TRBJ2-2	CASSLDGGDTGELFF
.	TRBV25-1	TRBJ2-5	CASSDLTGDLRQETQYF
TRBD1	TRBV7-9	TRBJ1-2	CASSDRGNYGYTF
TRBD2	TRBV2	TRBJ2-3	CASRPSGGITDTQYF
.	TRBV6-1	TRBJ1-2	CASRQVNYGYTF
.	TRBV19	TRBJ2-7	CASSFAGAAYEQYF
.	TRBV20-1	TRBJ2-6	CSAEANVLTF
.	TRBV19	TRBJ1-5	CASSMMWEPQHF
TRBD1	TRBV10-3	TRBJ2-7	CAINPGQDYEQYF
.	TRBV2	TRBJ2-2	CASRGTLLGRDAGELFF
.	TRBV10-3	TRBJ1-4	CAISESIRGGGTEKLFF
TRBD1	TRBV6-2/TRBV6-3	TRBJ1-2	CASSYTGQANYGYTF
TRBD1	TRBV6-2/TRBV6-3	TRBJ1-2	CASSSSMSIETGNYGYTF
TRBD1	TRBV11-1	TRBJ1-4	CASSSIHRDREAERLFF
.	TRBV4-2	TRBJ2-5	CASSQLGGRETQYF
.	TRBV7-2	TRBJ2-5	CASSLDLGVEARETQHF
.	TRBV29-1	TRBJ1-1	CSVGGRAAGTEAFF
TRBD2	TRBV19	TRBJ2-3	CASSTSGSGATQYF
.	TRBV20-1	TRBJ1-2	CSARKGHGYGYTF
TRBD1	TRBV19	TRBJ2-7	CASNRGRLDEQYF
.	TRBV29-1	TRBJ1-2	CSVEDWDTRGGYTF
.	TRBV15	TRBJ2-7	CATSRANRVDEQYF
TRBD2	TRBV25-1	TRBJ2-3	CASSEVSGLAGEEDTQYF
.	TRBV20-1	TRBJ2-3	CSARDLGDTQYF
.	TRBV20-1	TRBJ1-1	CSAIQQEENTEAFF
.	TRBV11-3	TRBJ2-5	CASADSAIETQYF
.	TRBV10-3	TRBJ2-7	CAISEPRTVQYF
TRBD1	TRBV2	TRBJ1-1	CVSSDRGRAEAFF
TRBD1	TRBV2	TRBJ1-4	CASSEGRGGPEKLFF
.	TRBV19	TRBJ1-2	CASSATGGGGDYTF
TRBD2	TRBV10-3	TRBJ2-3	CAIMASGRVGSDTQYF
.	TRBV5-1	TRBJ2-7	CASSEGSTLQYF
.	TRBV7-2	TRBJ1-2	CASSLDGQRNYGYTF
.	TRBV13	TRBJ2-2	CASSTPRSGELFF
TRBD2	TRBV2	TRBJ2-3	CARRLAGGTTDTQYF
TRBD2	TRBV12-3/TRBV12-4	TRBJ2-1	CASSQQAGRAIYNEQFF
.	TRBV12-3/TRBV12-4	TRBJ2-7	CASSFSSGSYEQYF
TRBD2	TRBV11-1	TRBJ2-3	CASSIPSGTTSTDTQYF
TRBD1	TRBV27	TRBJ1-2	CASSLRQGNYGYTF
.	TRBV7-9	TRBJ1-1	CASSPGMLQSRMGEAFF